What follows are 26 T cell receptor beta chains derived from one specimen sequenced in a study of blood T cell repertoires in COVID-19. The method was immunoSEQ multiplex PCR; TCRdb's version includes in-frame clones alone and lacks a portion of them. The sample holds roughly 82,000 clones; 90% are singletons and the top ten take around 0.93%. The sequencing input was peripheral blood. The origin of the receptors is a woman aged 45-65 years in a cohort sampled during active COVID-19.

The rearrangement joins TRBV19 to TRBJ1-1; D not certain. The CDR3 totals 14 residues. V lost 3 bases and J 5 bases, leaving 13 bases between the germline ends. Per germline, CDR1 LNHDA and CDR2 SQIVND (reference sequence). The CDR3 here is CASSMTRGRTEAFF. The DNA of the CDR3 is TGTGCCAGTAGTATGACACGGGGAAGGACTGAAGCTTTCTTT. Supplemented by reference TRBV19 and TRBJ1-1, the full variable domain reads DGGITQSPKYLFRKEGQNVTLSCEQNLNHDAMYWYRQDPGQGLRLIYYSQIVNDFQKGDIAEGYSVSREKKESFPLTVTSAQKNPTAFYLCASSMTRGRTEAFFGQGTRLTVV.

J is TRBJ2-7 and V is TRBV6-5, with 8 bases identical to TRBD2. The CDR3 sequence is 16 residues long. The ends lost 0 bases at V and 0 bases at J; junction bases unmatched: 4. The germline gives CDR1 MNHEY, CDR2 SVGAGI. The CDR3 loop is CASSYSLAGPSYEQYF. The CDR3 DNA is TGTGCCAGCAGTTACTCCCTAGCGGGCCCCTCCTACGAGCAGTACTTC.

The chain links TRBV12-3 or TRBV12-4 to TRBJ1-2; D unclear. V was clipped by 5 bases and J by 8 bases, with 15 bases between them. This CDR3 spans 13 amino acids. This chain's CDR3 is CASSPREGGGYTF. Written as DNA, the CDR3 is TGTGCCAGCAGTCCGAGGGAGGGCGGAGGCTACACCTTC.

The rearrangement uses TRBV24-1 and TRBJ2-1; 7 nucleotides match TRBD2. The CDR3 is 16 residues long. Trimming removed 8 bases from V and 7 bases from J; junction bases left unmatched: 16. Germline values: CDR1 KGHDR, CDR2 SFDVKD. The CDR3 region is CATNSGKGPHSNEQFF. DNA for the CDR3: TGTGCCACCAACAGCGGGAAGGGCCCGCACAGTAATGAGCAGTTCTTC.

The chain joins TRBV24-1 to TRBJ2-1; 9 bases align to TRBD2. Germline CDR1 and CDR2: KGHDR and SFDVKD. The CDR3 loop spans 15 amino acids. V was clipped by 7 bases and J by 4 bases; unmatched bases: 7. The CDR3, as DNA: TGTGCCACCAGCGTGACTAGCGGACCTTACAATGAGCAGTTCTTC. Translating it yields CATSVTSGPYNEQFF.

The chain couples TRBV28 to TRBJ2-6, with no clear D. Per the germline V gene, CDR1 is MDHEN and CDR2 is SYDVKM. The CDR3 runs to 14 residues. Trimming took 4 bases from V and 2 from J, leaving 6 bases between them. The DNA of the CDR3 is TGTGCCAGCAGTTCCATAGCTGGGGCCAACGTCCTGACTTTC. It is translated as CASSSIAGANVLTF.

This clone has just one count. J is TRBJ1-5 and V is TRBV25-1, with TRBD1 as a possible D gene (6 bases). CDR3 length equals 13 residues. The germline CDR1 and CDR2 sequences are MGHDK and SYGVNS. The germline V and J ends were trimmed by 6 bases and 4 bases, with 10 bases remaining between them. The CDR3 here is CASSRQENQPQHF. CDR3 sequence (DNA): TGTGCCAGCAGCCGACAGGAAAATCAGCCCCAGCATTTT. Full variable domain (missing parts from reference TRBV25-1 and TRBJ1-5): EADIYQTPRYLVIGTGKKITLECSQTMGHDKMYWYQQDPGMELHLIHYSYGVNSTEKGDLSSESTVSRIRTEHFPLTLESARPSHTSQYLCASSRQENQPQHFGDGTRLSIL.

V is TRBV12-5 and J is TRBJ2-7; 9 bases line up with TRBD1. Germline V gene data show CDR1 as LGHNT and CDR2 as FRNRAP. The CDR3 has 15 residues. V was pared by 1 base and J by 4 bases, with 5 bases of the junction left unmatched. The CDR3 loop reads CASGLGTGVGYEQYF. Here the CDR3 DNA reads TGTGCTAGTGGTTTGGGGACAGGGGTGGGGTACGAGCAGTACTTC.

The chain couples TRBV4-2 to TRBJ2-7; tentative D call: TRBD1 (6 bases). Deletions cut 6 bases from V and 5 bases from J, with 14 bases between. Germline loops: CDR1 LGHNA, CDR2 YNFKEQ. This CDR3 is 13 amino acids long. The CDR3 here is CASSRRQDDEQYF. CDR3 DNA: TGTGCCAGCAGTCGCCGACAGGACGACGAGCAGTACTTC.

This clone was picked up one time. The chain employs TRBV5-6 and TRBJ2-7; no reliable D call. The CDR3 is 15 amino acids. In germline, CDR1 is SGHDT, CDR2 YYEEEE. Trimming shortened V by 3 bases and J by 3 bases, and 16 bases separated the two germline ends. The CDR3 region has the DNA TGTGCCAGCAGCTCTAGAGGCCATGGAGACTACGAGCAGTACTTC. Protein product: CASSSRGHGDYEQYF.

This clone was found once. The V and J genes are TRBV2 and TRBJ1-2; D remains unclear. V was clipped by 5 bases and J by 6 bases, with 13 bases between them. CDR1 is SNHLY, CDR2 FYNNEI, per germline. There are 13 residues in the CDR3. As DNA, the CDR3 is TGTGCCAGCAGTTCAGGCTGGCAGGATGGCTACACCTTC. Protein: CASSSGWQDGYTF. The full variable domain, completed using reference TRBV2 and TRBJ1-2, is EPEVTQTPSHQVTQMGQEVILRCVPISNHLYFYWYRQILGQKVEFLVSFYNNEISEKSEIFDDQFSVERPDGSNFTLKIRSTKLEDSAMYFCASSSGWQDGYTFGSGTRLTVV.

The chain couples TRBV27 to TRBJ2-2; TRBD1 aligns across 10 bases. The V segment lost 7 bases and the J segment 4 bases; nucleotides outside the gene matches: 6. Germline CDR1 MNHEY, CDR2 SMNVEV (reference sequence). The CDR3 consists of 15 residues. The CDR3 reads CASTYGTGATGELFF. In DNA form, the CDR3 reads TGTGCCAGCACCTATGGGACAGGGGCCACCGGGGAGCTGTTTTTT.

This sequence joins TRBV11-2 and TRBJ2-3, with D hard to call. Trimming took 1 base from V and 3 from J, leaving 5 bases between them. The CDR3 contains 13 residues. Germline CDR1 is SGHAT and CDR2 is FQNNGV. In DNA, the CDR3 is TGTGCCAGCAGCTTAGTAAATACAGATACGCAGTATTTT. This encodes CASSLVNTDTQYF.

This sequence joins TRBV12-3 or TRBV12-4 and TRBJ2-5; the D gene is possibly TRBD1 (7 bases). V was pared by 8 bases and J by 5 bases, with 12 bases between. The CDR3 is 12 amino acids. CDR3 DNA: TGTGCCAGCGGAGGGGGCGGTGAGACCCAGTACTTC. Translating gives CASGGGGETQYF.

The chain recombines TRBV19 with TRBJ2-3; TRBD2 aligns across 10 bases. The CDR3 covers 17 residues. The ends lost 7 bases at V and 2 bases at J; junction bases unmatched: 12. The germline V gene has CDR1 LNHDA and CDR2 SQIVND (reference sequence). CDR3 amino acids: CASTSGSERWHTDTQYF. The CDR3 coding sequence is TGTGCCAGTACTAGCGGGAGCGAAAGGTGGCACACAGATACGCAGTATTTT.

This clone was observed a single time. The chain recombines TRBV2 with TRBJ2-2, with TRBD2 matching over 11 bases. This CDR3 comprises 16 residues. The ends lost 6 bases at V and 4 bases at J; junction bases unmatched: 7. Germline CDR1 SNHLY, CDR2 FYNNEI. DNA of the CDR3: TGTGCCAGCAGCTTCGGACTAGCGGGCCCCACCGGGGAGCTGTTTTTT. This encodes CASSFGLAGPTGELFF. Drawing the rest from reference TRBV2 and TRBJ2-2, the complete variable domain is EPEVTQTPSHQVTQMGQEVILRCVPISNHLYFYWYRQILGQKVEFLVSFYNNEISEKSEIFDDQFSVERPDGSNFTLKIRSTKLEDSAMYFCASSFGLAGPTGELFFGEGSRLTVL.

V gene TRBV27 combines with J gene TRBJ2-3; 10 bases agree with TRBD2. The CDR3 extends over 20 amino acids. The V segment lost 4 bases and the J segment 0 bases; nucleotides outside the gene matches: 16. Per the germline V gene, CDR1 is MNHEY and CDR2 is SMNVEV (reference sequence). The CDR3: CASSSAFGAGGIYSTDTQYF. As DNA, the CDR3 is TGTGCCAGCAGTTCGGCTTTTGGAGCGGGAGGGATTTATAGCACAGATACGCAGTATTTT.

The CDR3 here is CASSEGRLSGANVLTF. CDR3 DNA sequence: TGTGCCAGCAGTGAGGGCAGGCTCTCTGGGGCCAACGTCCTGACTTTC. The genes are TRBV2 and TRBJ2-6; unclear D gene. V gave up 3 bases and J gave up 0 bases, with 9 bases separating them. The CDR3 loop spans 16 amino acids. Germline CDR1 and CDR2: SNHLY and FYNNEI.

The rearrangement links TRBV6-5 to TRBJ2-1, with 7 bases identical to TRBD1. This CDR3 has 15 residues. Trimming at V came to 6 bases and at J to 3 bases, leaving 8 bases not matched to a gene. Germline-derived CDR1 and CDR2 are MNHEY and SVGAGI. CDR3 coding DNA: TGTGCCAGCAGACCCCGGGACAGTGTCTACAATGAGCAGTTCTTC. This translates into CASRPRDSVYNEQFF.

This chain connects TRBV6-2 or TRBV6-3 to TRBJ2-2, with D possibly being TRBD2 (6 bases). Trimming took off 2 bases at V and 1 base at J, with 11 bases between the two ends. Germline V gives CDR1 MNHEY, CDR2 SVGEGT. This CDR3 contains 16 residues. The CDR3 loop reads CASSYMAGKNTGELFF. In nucleotides, the CDR3 is TGTGCCAGCAGTTACATGGCGGGAAAGAACACCGGGGAGCTGTTTTTT.

This clone has just a few counts. The CDR3 nucleotides read TGTGCCAGCAGTTCCCAGGGGACACTGGAGTTCTTC. Amino acids: CASSSQGTLEFF. The chain links TRBV11-1 to TRBJ2-1; weak D call: TRBD1 (6 bases). Germline V CDR1 and CDR2: SGHAT, FQDESV (reference sequence). The V gene lost 6 bases and the J gene lost 14 bases, with 17 bases spanning the gap. This CDR3 is built from 12 residues.

The chain uses TRBV28 and TRBJ2-7; 8 bases map to TRBD1. The germline gives CDR1 MDHEN, CDR2 SYDVKM. The CDR3 spans 14 residues. V gave up 5 bases and J gave up 5 bases; unmatched junction bases: 8. CDR3 nucleotide sequence: TGTGCCAGCAGTACCGACAGGGGATTCGACGAGCAGTACTTC. Amino acids: CASSTDRGFDEQYF.

V usage is TRBV30 and J usage is TRBJ2-1; D gene ambiguous. The CDR3 length is 15 residues. The V end lost 3 bases, the J end lost 2 bases, and 14 bases lay between the germline ends. From germline, CDR1 is GTSNPN and CDR2 SVGIG (reference sequence). The CDR3 DNA reads as TGTGCCTGGAGCCCGGGTCTCGCGGCCTACAATGAGCAGTTCTTC. Translated: CAWSPGLAAYNEQFF.

The rearrangement uses TRBV7-9 and TRBJ1-1; D possibly corresponds to TRBD1 (6 bases). Trimming took off 1 base at V and 3 bases at J, with 6 bases between the two ends. Germline CDR1 is SEHNR and CDR2 is FQNEAQ (reference sequence). The CDR3 consists of 13 residues. Here the CDR3 reads CASSLEGDTEAFF. The CDR3 nucleotides read TGTGCCAGCAGCTTAGAGGGGGACACTGAAGCTTTCTTT.

This clone came up once. The chain couples TRBV28 to TRBJ2-6; 7 bases are shared with TRBD1. The germline gives CDR1 MDHEN, CDR2 SYDVKM. The CDR3 loop spans 18 amino acids. J was trimmed by 2 bases and V by 5 bases; bases with no gene match: 12. This CDR3 is CASSPQGYGRTGANVLTF. CDR3 in DNA: TGTGCCAGCAGTCCACAGGGGTATGGGCGGACTGGGGCCAACGTCCTGACTTTC. The full variable domain, with the rest looked up from reference TRBV28 and TRBJ2-6, is DVKVTQSSRYLVKRTGEKVFLECVQDMDHENMFWYRQDPGLGLRLIYFSYDVKMKEKGDIPEGYSVSREKKERFSLILESASTNQTSMYLCASSPQGYGRTGANVLTFGAGSRLTVL.

The J gene is TRBJ2-1, the V gene TRBV19; 11 bases are shared with TRBD2. This CDR3 is built from 15 residues. V was pared by 3 bases and J by 6 bases, with 4 bases of the junction left unmatched. Germline V lookup: CDR1 LNHDA, CDR2 SQIVND (reference sequence). The CDR3 sequence: CASSISTSGGNEQFF. CDR3 coding DNA: TGTGCCAGTAGTATCTCAACTAGCGGGGGCAATGAGCAGTTCTTC.